A selection of T cell receptor beta chains follows, all from one sample in a study of glioma-infiltrating T cells after dendritic cell vaccination. Some clones are missing from TCRdb's copy, which holds only in-frame ones; the method was immunoSEQ multiplex PCR. This table has roughly 85,000 clones, 75% to 90% appearing once. The input for sequencing was blood, taken after dendritic cell vaccination. The receptors were sampled from a human donor with glioblastoma. Both conserved end residues are part of each CDR3. Fields, in order: D gene, J gene, V gene, clone size, CDR3 DNA, CDR3 protein. D genes are given only for firm matches. Not all rows give a size; the values are once, few, many and, for expanded clones, a class.

d_call: NA; j_call: TRBJ2-5; v_call: TRBV28; clone_size: NA; cdr3_nt: TGTGCCAGCAGTTCTAGCGTCCAAGAGACCCAGTACTTC; cdr3_aa: CASSSSVQETQYF
d_call: TRBD2; j_call: TRBJ2-7; v_call: TRBV29-1; clone_size: NA; cdr3_nt: TGCAGCGTTGAGTGGCGGGGGTCCTACGAGCAGTACTTC; cdr3_aa: CSVEWRGSYEQYF
d_call: NA; j_call: TRBJ1-1; v_call: TRBV2; clone_size: once; cdr3_nt: TGTGCCAGCGAGGGCGGGACTGAAGCTTTCTTT; cdr3_aa: CASEGGTEAFF
d_call: NA; j_call: TRBJ1-1; v_call: TRBV7-3; clone_size: NA; cdr3_nt: TGTGCCAGCAGCTTATGGGGGGGCACTGAAGCTTTCTTT; cdr3_aa: CASSLWGGTEAFF
d_call: TRBD2; j_call: TRBJ2-7; v_call: TRBV7-9; clone_size: NA; cdr3_nt: TGTGCCAGCAGCCGCCATCGACTAGCGGGGGGCCACGAGCAGTACTTC; cdr3_aa: CASSRHRLAGGHEQYF
d_call: NA; j_call: TRBJ2-7; v_call: TRBV7-4; clone_size: NA; cdr3_nt: TGTGCCAGCAGCTTAGGGATCCGGGTTCTCCGGGAGCAGTACTTC; cdr3_aa: CASSLGIRVLREQYF
d_call: NA; j_call: TRBJ1-5; v_call: TRBV23-1; clone_size: once; cdr3_nt: TGCGCCAGCAGTCAACCCAGGGAACTCAATCAGCCCCAGCATTTT; cdr3_aa: CASSQPRELNQPQHF
d_call: TRBD1; j_call: TRBJ2-2; v_call: TRBV7-9; clone_size: NA; cdr3_nt: TGTGCCAGCAGCACCGAGGGGGCACAGAGTCCCGGGGAGCTGTTTTTT; cdr3_aa: CASSTEGAQSPGELFF
d_call: NA; j_call: TRBJ2-7; v_call: TRBV30; clone_size: NA; cdr3_nt: TGTGCCTGGAGTGTACGGACATCGATTGTCTACGAGCAGTACTTC; cdr3_aa: CAWSVRTSIVYEQYF
d_call: TRBD2; j_call: TRBJ2-1; v_call: TRBV18; clone_size: few; cdr3_nt: TGTGCCAGCTCACCACTTAGAGGCGCACTAGCGGGAGCCGACGCCCAGTTCTTC; cdr3_aa: CASSPLRGALAGADAQFF
d_call: NA; j_call: TRBJ2-3; v_call: TRBV7-9; clone_size: NA; cdr3_nt: TGTGCCAGCAGCTCCTCAGTAATTTCAGGGGTAGGTGCAGATACGCAGTATTTT; cdr3_aa: CASSSSVISGVGADTQYF
d_call: TRBD2; j_call: TRBJ2-7; v_call: TRBV13; clone_size: NA; cdr3_nt: TGTGCCAGCAGCTTAGGATTCGGGGGGACCTCCTACGAGCAGTACTTC; cdr3_aa: CASSLGFGGTSYEQYF
d_call: NA; j_call: TRBJ1-2; v_call: TRBV27; clone_size: NA; cdr3_nt: TGTGCCAGCCGGCAGGGCAGCTATGGCTACACCTTC; cdr3_aa: CASRQGSYGYTF
d_call: TRBD1; j_call: TRBJ2-7; v_call: TRBV5-4; clone_size: NA; cdr3_nt: TGTGCCAGCAGCTCAGGGGGCTCCTACGAGCAGTACTTC; cdr3_aa: CASSSGGSYEQYF
d_call: TRBD2; j_call: TRBJ2-5; v_call: TRBV5-1; clone_size: few; cdr3_nt: TGCGCCAGCAGCTTCTCTTCGGGAGGGGAGCGTCAAGAGACCCAGTACTTC; cdr3_aa: CASSFSSGGERQETQYF
d_call: NA; j_call: TRBJ2-5; v_call: TRBV30; clone_size: NA; cdr3_nt: TGTGCCTGGGGGGCGGGGGAGACCCAGTACTTC; cdr3_aa: CAWGAGETQYF
d_call: TRBD1; j_call: TRBJ2-1; v_call: TRBV6-4; clone_size: NA; cdr3_nt: TGTGCCACCCAACTTACAGGGGACCCGAGCAATGAGCAGTTCTTC; cdr3_aa: CATQLTGDPSNEQFF
d_call: NA; j_call: TRBJ1-1; v_call: TRBV6-6; clone_size: NA; cdr3_nt: TGTGCCAGCAGTGCCCTACGACGGGTGGGCACTGAAGCTTTCTTT; cdr3_aa: CASSALRRVGTEAFF
d_call: NA; j_call: TRBJ1-2; v_call: TRBV7-2; clone_size: NA; cdr3_nt: TGTGCCAGCAGCTTAGCGCGCCGGGGCAGGGGCTATGGCTACACCTTC; cdr3_aa: CASSLARRGRGYGYTF
d_call: NA; j_call: TRBJ2-1; v_call: TRBV25-1; clone_size: NA; cdr3_nt: TGTGCCAGCAGTGACAAATACAATGAGCAGTTCTTC; cdr3_aa: CASSDKYNEQFF
d_call: NA; j_call: TRBJ2-7; v_call: TRBV23-1; clone_size: NA; cdr3_nt: TGCGCCAGCAGTCAATCGTACGGGAGCTCCTACGAGCAGTACTTC; cdr3_aa: CASSQSYGSSYEQYF
d_call: NA; j_call: TRBJ2-7; v_call: TRBV7-9; clone_size: NA; cdr3_nt: TGTGCCAGCAGCCCAAGATTACAGGATTCCTACGAGCAGTACTTC; cdr3_aa: CASSPRLQDSYEQYF
d_call: TRBD1; j_call: TRBJ1-2; v_call: TRBV27; clone_size: once; cdr3_nt: TGTGCCAGCAGTTCTTTGGATGGGACAGGGGTACGAGGCTACACCTTC; cdr3_aa: CASSSLDGTGVRGYTF
d_call: TRBD2; j_call: TRBJ2-4; v_call: TRBV7-2; clone_size: once; cdr3_nt: TGTGCCAGCAGCTTAGCTCTTACCGGGACTAGCGGGAGGAGGGTAGCCAAAAACATTCAGTACTTC; cdr3_aa: CASSLALTGTSGRRVAKNIQYF
d_call: NA; j_call: TRBJ2-1; v_call: TRBV4-1; clone_size: NA; cdr3_nt: TGCGCCAGCAGCCAAGATCTATTTGTACGGAATGAGCAGTTCTTC; cdr3_aa: CASSQDLFVRNEQFF
d_call: NA; j_call: TRBJ1-4; v_call: TRBV5-6; clone_size: NA; cdr3_nt: TGTGCCAGCAGCCCAAGACAGATCCGGGAAAAACTGTTTTTT; cdr3_aa: CASSPRQIREKLFF
d_call: TRBD1; j_call: TRBJ1-2; v_call: TRBV4-1; clone_size: NA; cdr3_nt: TGCGCCAGCAGCCAAGACTTGGGACAGCCTTATGGCTACACCTTC; cdr3_aa: CASSQDLGQPYGYTF
d_call: NA; j_call: TRBJ2-2; v_call: TRBV28; clone_size: once; cdr3_nt: TGTGCCAGCAGGCGACAGGTCACCGGGGAGCTGTTTTTT; cdr3_aa: CASRRQVTGELFF
d_call: TRBD1; j_call: TRBJ1-6; v_call: TRBV5-4; clone_size: NA; cdr3_nt: TGTGCCAGCAGCTGGGGGACAGGGGGAAATTCACCCCTCCACTTT; cdr3_aa: CASSWGTGGNSPLHF
d_call: NA; j_call: TRBJ2-7; v_call: TRBV25-1; clone_size: NA; cdr3_nt: TGTGCCAGCATCCAGACCGGGGAAGATTACGAGCAGTACTTC; cdr3_aa: CASIQTGEDYEQYF
d_call: NA; j_call: TRBJ2-2; v_call: TRBV25-1; clone_size: NA; cdr3_nt: TGTGCCAGCCAAGCATGGGAGGAGGCCGGGGAGCTGTTTTTT; cdr3_aa: CASQAWEEAGELFF
d_call: NA; j_call: TRBJ1-2; v_call: TRBV5-6; clone_size: NA; cdr3_nt: TGTGCCAGCAGCTTGGATAGAGGGAACGCTAACTATGGCTACACCTTC; cdr3_aa: CASSLDRGNANYGYTF
d_call: NA; j_call: TRBJ1-2; v_call: TRBV29-1; clone_size: NA; cdr3_nt: TGCAGCGTTGCATCGGACTATGGCTACACCTTC; cdr3_aa: CSVASDYGYTF
d_call: NA; j_call: TRBJ2-5; v_call: TRBV7-9; clone_size: NA; cdr3_nt: TGTGCCAGCAGCCCGTCTGTGGGCCCTCAAGAGACCCAGTACTTC; cdr3_aa: CASSPSVGPQETQYF
d_call: NA; j_call: TRBJ2-3; v_call: TRBV6-1; clone_size: NA; cdr3_nt: TGTGCCAGCAGTGAGAGGGCTGGCACAGATACGCAGTATTTT; cdr3_aa: CASSERAGTDTQYF
d_call: TRBD1; j_call: TRBJ2-7; v_call: TRBV28; clone_size: once; cdr3_nt: TGTGCCAGCAGGCCAACAGGGGCGAAATCCTACGAGCAGTACTTC; cdr3_aa: CASRPTGAKSYEQYF
d_call: TRBD1; j_call: TRBJ2-7; v_call: TRBV5-6; clone_size: NA; cdr3_nt: TGTGCCAGCAGCCCCGAACGGACAGGACCCTACGAGCAGTACTTC; cdr3_aa: CASSPERTGPYEQYF
d_call: NA; j_call: TRBJ2-7; v_call: TRBV6-5; clone_size: NA; cdr3_nt: TGTGCCAGCAGTTACGGAGGAGGACAGACCTACGAGCAGTACTTC; cdr3_aa: CASSYGGGQTYEQYF
d_call: NA; j_call: TRBJ2-7; v_call: TRBV9; clone_size: NA; cdr3_nt: TGTGCCAGCAGCGTAGGGGGGGAACCCTACGAGCAGTACTTC; cdr3_aa: CASSVGGEPYEQYF
d_call: NA; j_call: TRBJ2-7; v_call: TRBV15; clone_size: once; cdr3_nt: TGTGCCACCAGCAGAGCGACAGGCGTATTAGACGAGCAGTACTTC; cdr3_aa: CATSRATGVLDEQYF
d_call: NA; j_call: TRBJ2-2; v_call: TRBV18; clone_size: NA; cdr3_nt: TGTGCCAGCTCAGGGCAGGTCGACACCGGGGAGCTGTTTTTT; cdr3_aa: CASSGQVDTGELFF
d_call: TRBD2; j_call: TRBJ2-1; v_call: TRBV14; clone_size: NA; cdr3_nt: TGTGCCAGCAGCGGACTAGCGGGAGATGGTGAGCAGTTCTTC; cdr3_aa: CASSGLAGDGEQFF
d_call: TRBD1; j_call: TRBJ1-5; v_call: TRBV7-8; clone_size: NA; cdr3_nt: TGTGCCACCAGAGACAGGGTGGGCAATCAGCCCCAGCATTTT; cdr3_aa: CATRDRVGNQPQHF
d_call: TRBD1; j_call: TRBJ2-3; v_call: TRBV19; clone_size: NA; cdr3_nt: TGTGCCAGTAGTTCCGGGGACAGGGGGCTCACAGATACGCAGTATTTT; cdr3_aa: CASSSGDRGLTDTQYF
d_call: TRBD2; j_call: TRBJ2-7; v_call: TRBV28; clone_size: NA; cdr3_nt: TGTGCCAGCAGTTTACCCGGGACTAGCGGCTCCTACGAGCAGTACTTC; cdr3_aa: CASSLPGTSGSYEQYF
d_call: NA; j_call: TRBJ1-3; v_call: TRBV5-6; clone_size: few; cdr3_nt: TGTGCCAGCAGCTTTATCTCTGGAAACACCATATATTTT; cdr3_aa: CASSFISGNTIYF
d_call: NA; j_call: TRBJ1-2; v_call: TRBV9; clone_size: NA; cdr3_nt: TGTGCCAGCAGCGCCGACGAGCGTAACTATGGCTACACCTTC; cdr3_aa: CASSADERNYGYTF